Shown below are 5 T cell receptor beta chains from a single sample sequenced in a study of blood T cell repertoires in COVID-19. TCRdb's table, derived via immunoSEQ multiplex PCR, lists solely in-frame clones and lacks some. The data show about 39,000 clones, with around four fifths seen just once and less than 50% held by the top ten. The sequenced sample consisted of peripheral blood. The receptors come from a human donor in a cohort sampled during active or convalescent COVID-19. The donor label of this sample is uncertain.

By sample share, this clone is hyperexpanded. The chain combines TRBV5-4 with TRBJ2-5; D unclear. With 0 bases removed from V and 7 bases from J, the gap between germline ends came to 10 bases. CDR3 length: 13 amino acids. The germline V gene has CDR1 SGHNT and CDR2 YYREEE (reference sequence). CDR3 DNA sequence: TGTGCCAGCAGCTTGGCGTCCTCAGGGACCCAGTACTTC. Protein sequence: CASSLASSGTQYF.

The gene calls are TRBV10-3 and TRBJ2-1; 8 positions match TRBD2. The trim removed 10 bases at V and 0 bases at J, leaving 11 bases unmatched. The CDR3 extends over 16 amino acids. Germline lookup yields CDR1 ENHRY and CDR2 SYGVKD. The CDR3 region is CARTRLSGSSYNEQFF. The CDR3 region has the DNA TGTGCCAGGACCCGCCTCAGCGGGAGCTCCTACAATGAGCAGTTCTTC.

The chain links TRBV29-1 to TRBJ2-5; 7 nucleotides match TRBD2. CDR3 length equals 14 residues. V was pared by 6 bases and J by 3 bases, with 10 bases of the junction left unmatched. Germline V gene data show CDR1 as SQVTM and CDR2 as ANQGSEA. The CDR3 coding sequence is TGCAGCGTGGTGGGGGGGGTGACTAAAGAGACCCAGTACTTC. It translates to CSVVGGVTKETQYF.

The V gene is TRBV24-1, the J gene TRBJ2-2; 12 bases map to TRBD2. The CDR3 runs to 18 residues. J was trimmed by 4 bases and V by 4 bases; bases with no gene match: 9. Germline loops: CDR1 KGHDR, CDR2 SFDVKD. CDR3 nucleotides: TGTGCCACCAGTGAATCCGGGACTAGCGGGCTACTCACCGGGGAGCTGTTTTTT. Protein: CATSESGTSGLLTGELFF.

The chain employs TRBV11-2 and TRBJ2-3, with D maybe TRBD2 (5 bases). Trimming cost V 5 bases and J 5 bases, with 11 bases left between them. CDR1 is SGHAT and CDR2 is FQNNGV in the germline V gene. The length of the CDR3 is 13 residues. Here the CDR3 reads CASSPTRIDTQYF. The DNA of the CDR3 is TGTGCCAGCAGCCCAACTAGGATAGATACGCAGTATTTT.